A single sample is the source of the 31 T cell receptor beta chains below, sequenced in a study of cytomegalovirus exposure and HLA in healthy donors. Primers for the PCR totalled 60 Vbeta and 13 Jbeta. Repertoires were generated with immunoSEQ multiplex PCR, while TCRdb's copy carries only in-frame clones and drops some. This table has 120,000 or so clones, around three quarters appearing once. Sequences were obtained from PBMCs. Receptor source: a man aged 30 to 39 in good health and CMV-seronegative.

This clone appeared once. The chain carries TRBV5-5 and TRBJ2-7; maybe TRBD2 (5 bases). This CDR3 is 16 amino acids long. Germline-derived CDR1 and CDR2 are SGHKS and YYEKEE (reference sequence). The V gene lost 1 base and the J gene lost 6 bases, with 20 bases spanning the gap. Here the CDR3 DNA reads TGTGCCAGCAGCTTGTCCAGCGGCAGTTCGATATCCGAGCAGTACTTC. As protein: CASSLSSGSSISEQYF.

CDR3 loop: CASSLATDTQYF. CDR3 nucleotide sequence: TGCGCCAGCAGCTTGGCTACAGATACGCAGTATTTT. This chain links TRBV5-1 with TRBJ2-3, with no clear D. Germline V lookup: CDR1 SGHRS, CDR2 YFSETQ. The CDR3 has 12 residues. Between the trimmed V and J ends, which lost 0 bases and 3 bases, there was a span of 2 bases.

The chain combines TRBV5-6 with TRBJ2-3; D possibly corresponds to TRBD1 (5 bases). Trimming took 2 bases from V and 4 from J, leaving 17 bases between them. The germline V gene encodes CDR1 SGHDT and CDR2 YYEEEE. The CDR3 has 16 residues. Written as DNA, the CDR3 is TGTGCCAGCAGCTTACCCAGTTCAGACAGTCCAGATACGCAGTATTTT. Protein product: CASSLPSSDSPDTQYF.

The chain is built from TRBV5-5 and TRBJ2-3; D not certain. The CDR3 runs to 14 residues. Germline V CDR1 and CDR2: SGHKS, YYEKEE (reference sequence). The V and J ends lost 3 bases and 3 bases respectively, with 11 bases between them. CDR3 amino acids: CASSWPGLTDTQYF. The CDR3 DNA sequence: TGTGCCAGCAGCTGGCCGGGTTTAACAGATACGCAGTATTTT.

This clone was observed many times. The gene calls are TRBV6-1 and TRBJ2-7; a possible D gene is TRBD2 (5 bases). V was trimmed by 3 bases and J by 6 bases, leaving 12 bases between them. Germline CDR1 and CDR2: MNHNS and SASEGT. The CDR3 totals 13 residues. CDR3 DNA: TGTGCCAGCAGTGAGCCCGGACTCCCCGAGCAGTACTTC. Protein sequence: CASSEPGLPEQYF.

The rearrangement uses TRBV28 and TRBJ1-1; D not resolved. Germline V CDR1 and CDR2: MDHEN, SYDVKM. The germline V and J ends were trimmed by 4 bases and 4 bases, with 7 bases remaining between them. The CDR3 runs 12 residues. In nucleotides, the CDR3 is TGTGCCAGCAGTTCTCAGGCCACTGAAGCTTTCTTT. It specifies CASSSQATEAFF.

This clone is a singleton in its sample. The chain uses TRBV19 and TRBJ1-5, with TRBD1 matching 12 bases. Germline values: CDR1 LNHDA, CDR2 SQIVND (reference sequence). The CDR3 is made up of 18 amino acids. With V trimmed by 3 bases and J by 2 bases, 8 bases remained unmatched. The CDR3 reads CASSIRPGTGGGNQPQHF. The CDR3 nucleotides are TGTGCCAGTAGTATCCGTCCCGGGACAGGGGGCGGCAATCAGCCCCAGCATTTT.

J is TRBJ1-6 and V is TRBV7-2; D possibly corresponds to TRBD1 (6 bases). Germline V gene sequence: CDR1 SGHTA, CDR2 FQGNSA. The CDR3 is 14 amino acids. V gave up 4 bases and J gave up 8 bases, with 12 bases separating them. This CDR3 is CASSSQGTYSPLHF. In DNA, the CDR3 is TGTGCCAGCAGCTCCCAGGGGACCTATTCACCCCTCCACTTT.

The chain recombines TRBV11-2 with TRBJ2-7; the D gene is possibly TRBD1 (6 bases). Germline values: CDR1 SGHAT, CDR2 FQNNGV. The V gene lost 4 bases and the J gene lost 1 base, with 14 bases spanning the gap. The CDR3 is 15 residues long. CDR3 residues: CASSSLQGLSYEQYF. The CDR3 region has the DNA TGTGCCAGCAGCTCTTTACAGGGTTTATCCTACGAGCAGTACTTC.

The rearrangement links TRBV10-3 to TRBJ2-7; a weak D match, TRBD2 (5 bases). Looked up from germline, CDR1 is ENHRY and CDR2 is SYGVKD. Trimming cost V 3 bases and J 0 bases, with 6 bases left between them. The CDR3 runs 13 residues. CDR3 in amino acids: CAISDGSSYEQYF. Here the CDR3 DNA reads TGTGCCATCAGTGATGGGAGCTCCTACGAGCAGTACTTC.

This clone was counted a few times. This chain connects TRBV5-1 to TRBJ2-3; 10 positions agree with TRBD1. V was clipped by 1 base and J by 7 bases; unmatched bases: 6. The length of the CDR3 is 15 residues. Germline V gene lookup returns CDR1 SGHRS and CDR2 YFSETQ. The CDR3 nucleotides are TGCGCCAGCAGCTTGAAGGGACAGGGGAGTAATACGCAGTATTTT. Its protein product is CASSLKGQGSNTQYF. Combining the CDR3 with reference TRBV5-1 and TRBJ2-3 gives the whole variable domain KAGVTQTPRYLIKTRGQQVTLSCSPISGHRSVSWYQQTPGQGLQFLFEYFSETQRNKGNFPGRFSGRQFSNSRSEMNVSTLELGDSALYLCASSLKGQGSNTQYFGPGTRLTVL.

This CDR3 reads CASSVMRETQYF. The CDR3 DNA reads TGTGCCAGCAGTGTGATGAGGGAGACCCAGTACTTC. The chain combines TRBV2 with TRBJ2-5; D gene unclear. Germline CDR1 and CDR2: SNHLY and FYNNEI. Trimming took off 4 bases at V and 5 bases at J, with 8 bases between the two ends. The CDR3 spans 12 residues.

The rearrangement links TRBV19 to TRBJ1-1; TRBD1 aligns across 7 bases. The length of the CDR3 is 14 residues. Germline V gene sequence: CDR1 LNHDA, CDR2 SQIVND (reference sequence). The ends lost 2 bases at V and 5 bases at J; junction bases unmatched: 5. CDR3 DNA: TGTGCCAGTAGTATAAAGGGGGCTAGTACTGAAGCTTTCTTT. The encoded protein is CASSIKGASTEAFF.

The chain joins TRBV6-6 to TRBJ2-1; 7 nucleotides line up with TRBD1. The CDR3 runs to 13 residues. Germline lookup yields CDR1 MNHNY and CDR2 SVGAGI (reference sequence). With 4 bases clipped from V and 3 bases from J, the junction kept 0 bases outside the gene matches. CDR3 coding DNA: TGTGCCAGCAGTTGGGACAGCTACAATGAGCAGTTCTTC. It yields the protein CASSWDSYNEQFF.

This sequence joins TRBV11-3 and TRBJ1-1; D unclear. Looked up from germline, CDR1 is SGHNT and CDR2 is YENEEA. This CDR3 comprises 13 residues. V was pared by 0 bases and J by 4 bases, with 6 bases between. The CDR3, as DNA: TGTGCCAGCAGCTTAGATCGCGTCACTGAAGCTTTCTTT. Translation: CASSLDRVTEAFF.

The V call is TRBV5-1, the J call TRBJ1-1, with 8 nucleotides matching TRBD1. Germline V lookup: CDR1 SGHRS, CDR2 YFSETQ. The CDR3 has 14 amino acids. Germline trimming cut 4 bases from V and 1 base from J; bases unmatched to any gene: 3. The CDR3 here is CASSGQGGNTEAFF. DNA of the CDR3: TGCGCCAGCAGCGGACAGGGCGGGAACACTGAAGCTTTCTTT.

This clone was seen a few times. Written as DNA, the CDR3 is TGTGCCAGCATGCTAGCGGGGCCCATTATATACAATGAGCAGTTCTTC. Protein sequence: CASMLAGPIIYNEQFF. V is TRBV7-2 and J is TRBJ2-1; 9 nucleotides agree with TRBD2. The J segment lost 4 bases and the V segment lost 7 bases, leaving 11 bases of the junction unmatched. Germline CDR1 and CDR2: SGHTA and FQGNSA. This CDR3 has 16 residues.

This chain links TRBV5-1 with TRBJ2-2, with D perhaps TRBD1 (5 bases). This CDR3 has 15 amino acids. V lost 2 bases to trimming and J lost 7 bases, with 15 bases between them. CDR1 and CDR2 from the germline V gene are SGHRS and YFSETQ. For the CDR3, the DNA is TGCGCCAGCAGCTTAGGGGAAGGACGGAGCGGGGAGCTGTTTTTT. Translated: CASSLGEGRSGELFF.

This clone has only a few counts. The chain's CDR3 is CASSLFGTQYF. For the CDR3, the DNA is TGCGCCAGCAGCTTGTTCGGTACGCAGTATTTT. The J gene is TRBJ2-3, the V gene TRBV5-1; D gene unclear. Germline V gene data show CDR1 as SGHRS and CDR2 as YFSETQ. The CDR3 is 11 residues long. The V end lost 1 base, the J end lost 8 bases, and 5 bases lay between the germline ends.

The V gene is TRBV5-1, the J gene TRBJ1-3; D unclear. CDR1 and CDR2 (germline): SGHRS, YFSETQ. CDR3 size: 15 residues. Trimming left V 3 bases short and J 4 bases short, with 14 bases between. The CDR3, as DNA: TGCGCCAGCAGCTCAAGCGGGGTAGAGGGAAACACCATATATTTT. Translation: CASSSSGVEGNTIYF.

The rearrangement uses TRBV2 and TRBJ2-3, with no clear D. From germline, CDR1 is SNHLY and CDR2 FYNNEI. The CDR3 totals 15 residues. V was clipped by 9 bases and J by 1 base, with 17 bases between them. Here the CDR3 DNA reads TGTGCCAGGGCTCGCAACGCCGAGGGCACAGATACGCAGTATTTT. This codes for CARARNAEGTDTQYF.

This chain links TRBV5-5 with TRBJ2-3, with 9 positions matching TRBD1. This CDR3 is 16 amino acids long. Germline V CDR1 and CDR2: SGHKS, YYEKEE (reference sequence). V dropped 1 base and J dropped 3; count of bases not matched to a gene: 6. CDR3 nucleotide sequence: TGTGCCAGCAGCTTGTCCGGGACAGGGCGGACAGATACGCAGTATTTT. It specifies CASSLSGTGRTDTQYF.

This chain connects TRBV5-1 to TRBJ1-1; 9 bases are a match to TRBD1. This CDR3 spans 15 amino acids. The V gene's germline CDR1 is SGHRS and CDR2 YFSETQ. The ends lost 3 bases at V and 4 bases at J; junction bases unmatched: 7. CDR3: CASSSGTTGGTEAFF. CDR3 coding DNA: TGCGCCAGCAGCTCGGGAACGACAGGGGGCACTGAAGCTTTCTTT.

This clone was picked up one time. For the CDR3, the DNA is TGTGCCAGCAGCTCCCACAGGGTGTTTAAAGAAAAACTGTTTTTT. It yields the protein CASSSHRVFKEKLFF. This chain uses TRBV5-4 with TRBJ1-4; D perhaps matches TRBD1 (6 bases). V was trimmed by 3 bases and J by 8 bases, leaving 17 bases between them. This CDR3 region has 15 residues. The germline V gene encodes CDR1 SGHNT and CDR2 YYREEE (reference sequence).

This clone appeared once. The J gene is TRBJ2-7, the V gene TRBV7-8, with a weak D call TRBD1 (6 bases). The CDR3 totals 13 residues. V was clipped by 5 bases and J by 3 bases, with 11 bases between them. Per the germline V gene, CDR1 is SGHVS and CDR2 is FQNEAQ. The CDR3 reads CASSPDRGYEQYF. CDR3 DNA sequence: TGTGCCAGCAGCCCGGACAGAGGCTACGAGCAGTACTTC.

The chain combines TRBV19 with TRBJ2-7; D might be TRBD1 (5 bases). V lost 3 bases and J 1 base, leaving 10 bases between the germline ends. The CDR3 has 14 amino acids. Per the germline V gene, CDR1 is LNHDA and CDR2 is SQIVND (reference sequence). Written as DNA, the CDR3 is TGTGCCAGTAGTATTCAGGGAAGATCCTACGAGCAGTACTTC. Amino acids: CASSIQGRSYEQYF.

The chain links TRBV10-2 to TRBJ2-2, with D possibly being TRBD1 (5 bases). Trimming left V 7 bases short and J 1 base short, with 10 bases between. Germline CDR1 reads WSHSY; CDR2 reads SAAADI. This CDR3 comprises 14 residues. The CDR3 reads CASKYQGNTGELFF. In DNA form, the CDR3 reads TGCGCCAGCAAGTACCAGGGGAACACCGGGGAGCTGTTTTTT.

The chain's CDR3 is CASSPIDRVPKYNEQFF. The CDR3 nucleotides read TGTGCCAGTAGTCCTATCGACCGGGTCCCTAAATACAATGAGCAGTTCTTC. This chain uses TRBV19 with TRBJ2-1; D call uncertain. Germline V gene sequence: CDR1 LNHDA, CDR2 SQIVND (reference sequence). The CDR3 extends over 17 amino acids. Trimming took off 5 bases at V and 4 bases at J, with 21 bases between the two ends.

The chain recombines TRBV19 with TRBJ1-2; D not resolved. This CDR3 is 14 amino acids long. Deletions cut 2 bases from V and 0 bases from J, with 7 bases between. The germline CDR1 and CDR2 sequences are LNHDA and SQIVND (reference sequence). The CDR3 is CASSIRVANYGYTF. For the CDR3, the DNA is TGTGCCAGTAGTATACGGGTAGCTAACTATGGCTACACCTTC.

The rearrangement links TRBV9 to TRBJ1-4, with D uncertain. CDR3 length equals 15 residues. CDR1 is SGDLS, CDR2 YYNGEE, per germline. Deletions cut 1 base from V and 6 bases from J, with 13 bases between. The CDR3 loop is CASSVSPSGDEKLFF. CDR3 nucleotide sequence: TGTGCCAGCAGCGTATCTCCAAGCGGGGATGAAAAACTGTTTTTT.

The J gene is TRBJ1-6, the V gene TRBV11-2; 11 bases are shared with TRBD1. The V and J ends lost 3 bases and 9 bases, in that order; junction bases with no gene match: 1. CDR1 is SGHAT and CDR2 is FQNNGV in the germline V gene. The CDR3 loop spans 14 amino acids. For the CDR3, the DNA is TGTGCCAGCAGCTTCGGGACAGGGGGTTCACCCCTCCACTTT. Its translation: CASSFGTGGSPLHF.